A single sample gave rise to the 24 T cell receptor beta chains below, sequenced in a study of blood T cell repertoires in COVID-19. TCRdb keeps only in-frame clones here, not all; method: immunoSEQ multiplex PCR. This sample has under 200,000 clones, with around 85% found just once. The sequenced sample consisted of PBMCs or T cells enriched from blood (not recorded which). Receptor source: a middle-aged woman with acute COVID-19.

The chain uses TRBV29-1 and TRBJ2-1; 12 nucleotides agree with TRBD2. This CDR3 is built from 16 residues. Losses at the gene ends were 5 bases for V and 6 bases for J; bases not matched to a gene: 11. The germline gives CDR1 SQVTM, CDR2 ANQGSEA. CDR3 amino acids: CSVSRTSGNGGNEQFF. CDR3 sequence (DNA): TGCAGCGTTTCAAGGACTAGCGGGAACGGGGGCAATGAGCAGTTCTTC.

The chain uses TRBV6-6 and TRBJ2-7; 7 nucleotides line up with TRBD2. Germline lookup yields CDR1 MNHNY and CDR2 SVGAGI (reference sequence). The CDR3 runs to 14 residues. Trimming removed 2 bases from V and 4 bases from J; junction bases left unmatched: 5. The CDR3 is CASSYRDYIYEQYF. In DNA form, the CDR3 reads TGTGCCAGCAGTTACCGGGACTACATTTACGAGCAGTACTTC.

This chain uses TRBV7-8 with TRBJ1-5, with D possibly TRBD1 on 6 matching bases. The CDR3 runs 15 residues. Germline V lookup: CDR1 SGHVS, CDR2 FQNEAQ. V dropped 5 bases and J dropped 1 base, with 12 bases sitting between them. CDR3 sequence reads: CASSLTGTSNQPQHF. CDR3 bases: TGTGCCAGCAGCCTAACCGGGACAAGCAATCAGCCCCAGCATTTT. The full variable domain, completed using reference TRBV7-8 and TRBJ1-5, is GAGVSQSPRYKVAKRGQDVALRCDPISGHVSLFWYQQALGQGPEFLTYFQNEAQLDKSGLPSDRFFAERPEGSVSTLKIQRTQQEDSAVYLCASSLTGTSNQPQHFGDGTRLSIL.

The count of this clone is one. V gene TRBV18 combines with J gene TRBJ2-2, with D unresolved. V was clipped by 2 bases and J by 6 bases, with 7 bases between them. The CDR3 loop spans 13 amino acids. The germline V gene has CDR1 KGHSH and CDR2 LQKENI. The CDR3 DNA is TGTGCCAGCTCACCATTGGCCCCCGGGGAGCTGTTTTTT. Translated, it gives CASSPLAPGELFF.

The V gene is TRBV3-1 (or the pseudogene TRBV3-2), the J gene TRBJ1-2, with a tentative D call TRBD1 (5 bases). This CDR3 has 13 residues. CDR1 LGHDT and CDR2 YNNKEL come from the germline V gene (reference sequence). Trimming pared 4 bases from V and 8 bases from J, leaving 14 bases between. The CDR3 DNA is TGTGCCAGCAGCCCGGGACTGGCAGAGGGCTACACCTTC. This codes for CASSPGLAEGYTF.

The chain links TRBV7-9 to TRBJ2-1, with 12 bases aligning to TRBD2. Germline V gene data show CDR1 as SEHNR and CDR2 as FQNEAQ (reference sequence). V lost 5 bases and J lost 3; bases outside the gene matches: 11. The CDR3 runs to 18 residues. CDR3 amino acids: CASSQIPTSGSNYNEQFF. The DNA for the CDR3 is TGTGCCAGCAGCCAGATCCCGACTAGCGGGAGTAACTACAATGAGCAGTTCTTC.

The CDR3 protein is CASSVTRPDTQYF. The CDR3 DNA follows: TGTGCCAGCTCGGTCACTCGCCCAGATACGCAGTATTTT. The J gene is TRBJ2-3, the V gene TRBV2; D unclear. The CDR3 covers 13 residues. The germline V gene encodes CDR1 SNHLY and CDR2 FYNNEI. V dropped 8 bases and J dropped 4 bases, with 13 bases sitting between them.

The rearrangement joins TRBV5-1 to TRBJ2-5; the match to TRBD2 covers 10 bases. The CDR3 contains 15 residues. CDR1 is SGHRS and CDR2 is YFSETQ in the germline V gene. Unmatched junction bases numbered 4, after V lost 0 bases and J lost 5 bases. The CDR3 DNA is TGCGCCAGCAGCTTGGTCCTAGCGGGAGTGGAGACCCAGTACTTC. It specifies CASSLVLAGVETQYF.

The gene calls are TRBV21-1 and TRBJ2-5; the table's D call, TRBD2, was not checked against the DNA. TRBV21-1 is assigned pseudogene status. The length of the CDR3 is 16 residues. CDR3 coding DNA: TGTGCCAGCACCGGGGGAGGGGACGGGATCCCGGAGACCCAGTACTTC. Residues: CASTGGGDGIPETQYF.

This clone was observed once. The V gene is TRBV3-1 (or the pseudogene TRBV3-2), the J gene TRBJ1-3, with D possibly being TRBD1 (5 bases). In germline, CDR1 is LGHDT, CDR2 YNNKEL (reference sequence). The V and J ends lost 5 bases and 2 bases respectively, with 13 bases between them. The CDR3 totals 15 residues. As DNA, the CDR3 is TGTGCCAGCAGCGCCTCCAGGGTCACTGGAAACACCATATATTTT. The encoded protein is CASSASRVTGNTIYF.

This clone was detected many times. The chain combines TRBV29-1 with TRBJ1-6; D unresolved. The CDR3 totals 13 residues. Germline values: CDR1 SQVTM, CDR2 ANQGSEA. V lost 5 bases, J lost 3 bases, and 8 bases lay in between. CDR3 sequence: CSVTEDYNSPLHF. In DNA, the CDR3 is TGCAGCGTTACGGAGGACTATAATTCACCCCTCCACTTT.

The V call is TRBV5-6, the J call TRBJ2-7, with TRBD2 identical over 8 bases. Germline V lookup: CDR1 SGHDT, CDR2 YYEEEE. With 0 bases clipped from V and 6 bases from J, the junction kept 5 bases outside the gene matches. The CDR3 runs to 14 residues. The CDR3 DNA reads TGTGCCAGCAGCTTGGGTAGCGGGACCGCCGAGCAGTACTTC. Protein product: CASSLGSGTAEQYF.

This chain connects TRBV10-3 to TRBJ2-7, with TRBD2 identical over 8 bases. Germline V CDR1 and CDR2: ENHRY, SYGVKD. V lost 2 bases, J lost 6 bases, and 6 bases stayed unmatched. This CDR3 has 14 amino acids. The CDR3 region is CAISEEREWVEQYF. CDR3 DNA: TGTGCCATCAGTGAGGAGCGGGAGTGGGTCGAGCAGTACTTC.

The rearrangement links TRBV10-2 to TRBJ2-7, with 7 bases fitting TRBD1. Germline loops: CDR1 WSHSY, CDR2 SAAADI. CDR3 length: 14 amino acids. The ends lost 5 bases at V and 2 bases at J; junction bases unmatched: 6. CDR3 amino acids: CASSLGTETYEQYF. The DNA for the CDR3 is TGCGCCAGCAGTCTAGGGACAGAAACCTACGAGCAGTACTTC.

The chain links TRBV12-5 to TRBJ2-1, with 14 positions matching TRBD2. The V segment lost 1 base and the J segment 9 bases; nucleotides outside the gene matches: 8. Germline loops: CDR1 LGHNT, CDR2 FRNRAP. CDR3 size: 17 residues. CDR3 loop: CASGLGLTSGRAGEQFF. DNA for the CDR3: TGTGCTAGTGGTTTGGGCCTGACTAGCGGGAGGGCGGGTGAGCAGTTCTTC. Variable domain in full (rest from reference TRBV12-5 and TRBJ2-1): DARVTQTPRHKVTEMGQEVTMRCQPILGHNTVFWYRQTMMQGLELLAYFRNRAPLDDSGMPKDRFSAEMPDATLATLKIQPSEPRDSAVYFCASGLGLTSGRAGEQFFGPGTRLTVL.

The rearrangement links TRBV10-2 to TRBJ1-5, with 7 bases lining up with TRBD1. V gave up 3 bases and J gave up 5 bases; unmatched junction bases: 4. This CDR3 contains 14 residues. Germline-derived CDR1 and CDR2 are WSHSY and SAAADI. The CDR3 here is CASSETGQHQPQHF. CDR3 nucleotide sequence: TGCGCCAGCAGTGAAACGGGACAGCATCAGCCCCAGCATTTT.

This chain links TRBV5-4 with TRBJ1-1, with unresolved D. CDR1 and CDR2 from the germline V gene are SGHNT and YYREEE (reference sequence). The ends were cut back, 0 bases at V and 3 bases at J, with 3 bases in the middle. The CDR3 covers 12 residues. The CDR3: CASSLDYTEAFF. CDR3 DNA: TGTGCCAGCAGCTTGGACTACACTGAAGCTTTCTTT.

Regarding this clone: Additional DNA sequences in this sample encode the identical CDR3. The rearrangement uses TRBV2 and TRBJ1-5, with 7 bases that match TRBD1. Germline V CDR1 and CDR2: SNHLY, FYNNEI. This CDR3 spans 15 amino acids. Losses at the gene ends were 1 base for V and 3 bases for J; bases not matched to a gene: 3. CDR3: CASSEEGQPNQPQHF. In DNA, the CDR3 is TGTGCCAGCAGTGAAGAGGGACAGCCCAATCAGCCCCAGCATTTT.

J is TRBJ2-7 and V is TRBV2; possibly TRBD2 for D (5 bases). This CDR3 contains 15 residues. Germline V gene sequence: CDR1 SNHLY, CDR2 FYNNEI. The V and J ends lost 3 bases and 3 bases respectively, with 15 bases between them. CDR3 residues: CASSEAELGSYEQYF. The CDR3 coding sequence is TGTGCCAGCAGTGAGGCCGAACTTGGGAGCTACGAGCAGTACTTC.

This CDR3 reads CASSRLDRGIYQPQHF. CDR3 coding DNA: TGTGCCAGCAGTCGTCTAGACAGGGGAATTTATCAGCCCCAGCATTTT. The chain employs TRBV2 and TRBJ1-5; 8 positions match TRBD1. V trimming: 5 bases; J trimming: 5 bases; junction bases outside the gene matches: 11. The CDR3 covers 16 residues. The germline CDR1 and CDR2 sequences are SNHLY and FYNNEI. Complete variable domain (other parts from reference TRBV2 and TRBJ1-5): EPEVTQTPSHQVTQMGQEVILRCVPISNHLYFYWYRQILGQKVEFLVSFYNNEISEKSEIFDDQFSVERPDGSNFTLKIRSTKLEDSAMYFCASSRLDRGIYQPQHFGDGTRLSIL.

J is TRBJ2-2 and V is TRBV30; the D is unclear. Germline values: CDR1 GTSNPN, CDR2 SVGIG (reference sequence). Trimming stripped 0 bases from V and 6 bases from J, with 8 bases between. This CDR3 contains 13 residues. In DNA, the CDR3 is TGTGCCTGGAGTGTCCAGGTACCCGGGGAGCTGTTTTTT. Its translation is CAWSVQVPGELFF.

The chain recombines TRBV5-4 with TRBJ2-1; a weak D match, TRBD1 (5 bases). CDR1 and CDR2 (germline): SGHNT, YYREEE (reference sequence). The CDR3 covers 15 residues. The V end lost 0 bases, the J end lost 3 bases, and 10 bases lay between the germline ends. The CDR3 bases are TGTGCCAGCAGCTTGGAGGCGCAGGGCTACAATGAGCAGTTCTTC. The encoded protein is CASSLEAQGYNEQFF.

The CDR3 DNA reads as TGCGCCAGCAGTGTTGCGGGGAGAGGCCAAGAGACCCAGTACTTC. It specifies CASSVAGRGQETQYF. This chain links TRBV10-2 with TRBJ2-5; maybe TRBD2 (6 bases). Deletions cut 4 bases from V and 1 base from J, with 13 bases between. The CDR3 covers 15 residues. The germline V gene has CDR1 WSHSY and CDR2 SAAADI.

The chain links TRBV27 to TRBJ2-1, with 7 bases lining up with TRBD1. V shed 5 bases and J 8 bases; nucleotides not matched to a gene: 9. The CDR3 is made up of 14 amino acids. Germline CDR1 MNHEY, CDR2 SMNVEV (reference sequence). CDR3 loop: CASSLNRGFDEQFF. The CDR3 DNA reads as TGTGCCAGCAGTCTTAACAGGGGTTTCGATGAGCAGTTCTTC.